Sequencing of this TCR beta chain was carried out in a study of cytomegalovirus exposure and HLA in healthy donors. General study findings and limits: TCR beta V- and J-gene trimming was later associated with a missense DCLRE1C variant.

It was with 60 Vbeta and 13 Jbeta primers that the PCR ran. Some clones are missing from TCRdb's copy, which holds only in-frame ones; the method was immunoSEQ multiplex PCR. Seen here are over 150,000 clones, 83% observed once, and the top ten hold 1.5% to 2%. Comment on this clone: Antigen specificity is unknown.

The ends were cut back, 1 base at V and 3 bases at J, with 13 bases in the middle. The germline CDR1 and CDR2 sequences are SGHDN and FVKESK. This CDR3 spans 16 amino acids. Sequenced sample: PBMCs. The genes are TRBV14 and TRBJ2-1, with TRBD2 as a possible D gene (5 bases). The TCR comes from a man aged 50-60 years in good health and CMV-seronegative. Here the CDR3 reads CASSQGSGGFYNEQFF. DNA of the CDR3: TGTGCCAGCAGCCAAGGGAGTGGAGGCTTCTACAATGAGCAGTTCTTC. The full variable domain, rest sourced from reference TRBV14 and TRBJ2-1, is EAGVTQFPSHSVIEKGQTVTLRCDPISGHDNLYWYRRVMGKEIKFLLHFVKESKQDESGMPNNRFLAERTGGTYSTLKVQPAELEDSGVYFCASSQGSGGFYNEQFFGPGTRLTVL.